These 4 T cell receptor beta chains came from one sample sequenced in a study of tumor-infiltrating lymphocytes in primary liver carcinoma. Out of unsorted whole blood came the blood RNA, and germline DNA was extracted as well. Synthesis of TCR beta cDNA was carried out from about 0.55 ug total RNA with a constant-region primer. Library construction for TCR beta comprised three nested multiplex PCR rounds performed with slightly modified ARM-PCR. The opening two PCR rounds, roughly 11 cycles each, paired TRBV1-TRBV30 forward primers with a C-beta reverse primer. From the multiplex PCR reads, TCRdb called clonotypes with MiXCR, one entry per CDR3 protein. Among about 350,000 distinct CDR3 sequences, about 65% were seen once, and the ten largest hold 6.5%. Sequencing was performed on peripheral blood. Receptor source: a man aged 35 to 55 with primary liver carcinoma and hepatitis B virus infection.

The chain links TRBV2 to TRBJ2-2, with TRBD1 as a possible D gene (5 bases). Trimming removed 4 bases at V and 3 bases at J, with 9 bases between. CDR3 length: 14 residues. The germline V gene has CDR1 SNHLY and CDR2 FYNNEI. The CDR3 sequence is CASSADSYTGELFF. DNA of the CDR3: TGTGCCAGCAGTGCCGACAGTTACACCGGGGAGCTGTTTTTT.

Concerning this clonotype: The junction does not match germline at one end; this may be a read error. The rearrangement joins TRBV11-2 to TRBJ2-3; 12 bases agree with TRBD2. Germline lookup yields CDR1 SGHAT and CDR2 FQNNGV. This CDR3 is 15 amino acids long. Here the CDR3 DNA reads TGTGCCAACAGGGGGGGACTAGCGGGCACAGATATGCAGTATTTT. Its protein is CANRGGLAGTDMQYF. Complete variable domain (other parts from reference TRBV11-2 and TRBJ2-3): EAGVAQSPRYKIIEKRQSVAFWCNPISGHATLYWYQQILGQGPKLLIQFQNNGVVDDSQLPKDRFSAERLKGVDSTLKIQPAKLEDSAVYLCANRGGLAGTDMQYFGPGTRLTVL.

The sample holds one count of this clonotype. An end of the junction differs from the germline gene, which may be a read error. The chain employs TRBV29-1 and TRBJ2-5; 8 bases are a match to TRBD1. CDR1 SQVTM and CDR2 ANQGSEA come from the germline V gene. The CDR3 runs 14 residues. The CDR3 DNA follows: TGCAGCGCGAGGTCCGGACAGGGCCGAGATACCCAATACTTC. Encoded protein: CSARSGQGRDTQYF.

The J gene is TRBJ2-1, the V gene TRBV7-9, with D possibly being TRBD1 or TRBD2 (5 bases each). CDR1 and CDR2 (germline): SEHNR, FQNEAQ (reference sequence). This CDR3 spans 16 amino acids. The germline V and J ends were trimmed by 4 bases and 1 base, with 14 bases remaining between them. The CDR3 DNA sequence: TGTGCCAGCAGCTCGGGGACGCGTTCTTCCTACAATGAGCAGTTCTTC. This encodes CASSSGTRSSYNEQFF.